This T cell receptor (beta chain) comes out of a study of OX40 agonist ivuxolimab in advanced cancers. Study overall: As their treatment, patients were administered ivuxolimab, an agonistic anti-OX40 (CD134) antibody. The mean age was approximately 60 years, ranging from roughly 23 to 80, with 65% to 90% of participants male. Study observations and caveats: On average, CD8+ T cells showed a greater number of expanded clones than CD4+. The study observed clonal expansion of CD4+ and CD8+ blood T cells by week 6 at 0.1 to 3.0 mg/kg.

On this clone itself: Its antigen is currently unknown.

The repertoire was sequenced with immunoSEQ multiplex PCR; TCRdb's copy has only in-frame clones and lacks some. Here the sample spans tens of thousands of clones, roughly 90% being singletons. This CDR3 has 13 amino acids. V lost 5 bases and J lost 2, with 9 bases in between. Germline assignment: CDR1 SGHAT and CDR2 FQNNGV. The receptor comes from an adult with an advanced solid tumor such as melanoma, head and neck, liver or kidney cancer. The chain recombines TRBV11-2 with TRBJ1-2, with D tentatively TRBD1 (6 bases). The sequencing here drew on CD4+ or CD8+ T cells sorted from blood, taken in a trial of the OX40 agonist ivuxolimab. The CDR3 nucleotides are TGTGCCAGCAGCCAGGGGTTCAACTATGGCTACACCTTC. Its translation is CASSQGFNYGYTF.